This TCR beta chain originates from a study of OX40 agonist ivuxolimab in advanced cancers. Broader study findings: Some patients without response likewise showed low normalized clonal expansion.

There are 14 residues in the CDR3. Per germline, CDR1 LNHDA and CDR2 SQIVND (reference sequence). Trimming removed 3 bases at V and 1 base at J, with 9 bases between. On this clone: No antigen is known for it.

Assay: immunoSEQ multiplex PCR; the TCRdb copy retains only in-frame clones and omits some. This sample carries 45,000 or so clones, 80% of them seen once, and the ten largest clones take around 4%. This chain uses TRBV19 with TRBJ1-2; D gene uncertain. This specimen consisted of CD4+ or CD8+ T cells sorted from blood, obtained in a trial of the OX40 agonist ivuxolimab. The source of this sequence is an adult with an advanced solid tumor such as melanoma, head and neck, liver or kidney cancer. DNA of the CDR3: TGTGCCAGTAGTATCGGGTCCGGTAACTATGGCTACACCTTC. Translating it yields CASSIGSGNYGYTF.